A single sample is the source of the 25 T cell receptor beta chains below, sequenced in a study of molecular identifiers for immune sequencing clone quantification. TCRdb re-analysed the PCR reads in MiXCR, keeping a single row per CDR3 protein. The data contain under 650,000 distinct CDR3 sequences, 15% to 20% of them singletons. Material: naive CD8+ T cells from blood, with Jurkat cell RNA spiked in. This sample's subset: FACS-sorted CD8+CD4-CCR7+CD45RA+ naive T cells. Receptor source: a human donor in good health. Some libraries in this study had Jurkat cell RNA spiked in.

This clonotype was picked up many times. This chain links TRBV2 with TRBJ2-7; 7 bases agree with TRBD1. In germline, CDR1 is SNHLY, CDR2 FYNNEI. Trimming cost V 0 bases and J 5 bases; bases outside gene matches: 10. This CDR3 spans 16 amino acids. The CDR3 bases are TGTGCCAGCAGTGAAGCTCCGGGACAGATAAGTCACGAGCAGTACTTC. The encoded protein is CASSEAPGQISHEQYF.

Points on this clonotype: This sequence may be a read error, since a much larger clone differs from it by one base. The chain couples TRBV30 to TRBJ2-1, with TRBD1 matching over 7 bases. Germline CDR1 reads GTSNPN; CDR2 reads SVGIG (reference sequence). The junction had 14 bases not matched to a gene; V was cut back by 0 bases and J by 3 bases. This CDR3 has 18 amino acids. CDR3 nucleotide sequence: TGTGCCTGGAGTGTACGGACAGGTCCGCCCTTAGACTACAATGAGCAGTTCTTC. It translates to CAWSVRTGPPLDYNEQFF.

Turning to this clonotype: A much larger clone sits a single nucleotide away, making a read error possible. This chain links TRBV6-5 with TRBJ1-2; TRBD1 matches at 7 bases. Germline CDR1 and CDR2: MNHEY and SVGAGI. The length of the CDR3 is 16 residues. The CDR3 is CASRALGGADNYGYAF. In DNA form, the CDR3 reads TGTGCCAGCAGGGCTCTAGGGGGCGCGGATAACTATGGCTACGCCTTC.

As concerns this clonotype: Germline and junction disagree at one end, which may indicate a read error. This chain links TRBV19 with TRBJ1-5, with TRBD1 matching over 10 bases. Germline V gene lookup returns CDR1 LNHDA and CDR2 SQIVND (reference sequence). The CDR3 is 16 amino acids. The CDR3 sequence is CAGSKTTGGIYQPQHF. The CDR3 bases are TGTGCCGGTAGTAAAACGACAGGGGGCATCTATCAGCCCCAGCATTTT.

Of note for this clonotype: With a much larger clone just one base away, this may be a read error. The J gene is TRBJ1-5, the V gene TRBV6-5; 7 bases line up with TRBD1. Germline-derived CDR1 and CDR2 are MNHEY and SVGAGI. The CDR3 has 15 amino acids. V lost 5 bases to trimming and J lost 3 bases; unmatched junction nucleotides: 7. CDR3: CASSEQGLDNQPQHF. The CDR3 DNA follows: TGTGCCAGCAGTGAACAGGGGCTGGACAATCAGCCCCAGCATTTT.

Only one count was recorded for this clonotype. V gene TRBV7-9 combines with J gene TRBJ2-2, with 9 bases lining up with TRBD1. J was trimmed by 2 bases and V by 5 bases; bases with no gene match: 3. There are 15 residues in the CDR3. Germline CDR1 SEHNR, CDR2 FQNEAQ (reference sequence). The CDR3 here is CASSKQGANTGELFF. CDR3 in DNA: TGTGCCAGCAGCAAACAGGGGGCTAACACCGGGGAGCTGTTTTTT.

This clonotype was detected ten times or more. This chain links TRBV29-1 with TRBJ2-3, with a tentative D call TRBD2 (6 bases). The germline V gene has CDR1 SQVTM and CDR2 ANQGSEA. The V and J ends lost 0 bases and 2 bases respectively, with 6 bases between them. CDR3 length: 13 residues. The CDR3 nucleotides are TGCAGCGTTGAAGAGGACTACACAGATACGCAGTATTTT. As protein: CSVEEDYTDTQYF.

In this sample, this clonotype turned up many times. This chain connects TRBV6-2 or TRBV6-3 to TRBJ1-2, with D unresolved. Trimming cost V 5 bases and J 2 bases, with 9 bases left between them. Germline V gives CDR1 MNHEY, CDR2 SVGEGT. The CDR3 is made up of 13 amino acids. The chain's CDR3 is CASSNFQNYGYTF. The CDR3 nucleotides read TGTGCCAGCAGTAATTTTCAGAACTATGGCTACACCTTC.

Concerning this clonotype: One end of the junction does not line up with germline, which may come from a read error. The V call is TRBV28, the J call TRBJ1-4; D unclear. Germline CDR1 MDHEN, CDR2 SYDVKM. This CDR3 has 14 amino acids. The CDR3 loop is CTSWGWGNNEKLFF. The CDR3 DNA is TGTACCAGTTGGGGATGGGGAAATAATGAAAAACTGTTTTTT.

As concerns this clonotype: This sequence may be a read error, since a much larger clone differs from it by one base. CDR3 in amino acids: CASSPPSEAEQYF. The CDR3 nucleotides read TGTGCCAGCTCACCGCCTAGCGAGGCCGAGCAGTACTTC. The chain has TRBV18 and TRBJ2-7, with a weak D call TRBD2 (6 bases). The CDR3 totals 13 residues. V dropped 3 bases and J dropped 6 bases, with 12 bases sitting between them. Per germline, CDR1 KGHSH and CDR2 LQKENI.

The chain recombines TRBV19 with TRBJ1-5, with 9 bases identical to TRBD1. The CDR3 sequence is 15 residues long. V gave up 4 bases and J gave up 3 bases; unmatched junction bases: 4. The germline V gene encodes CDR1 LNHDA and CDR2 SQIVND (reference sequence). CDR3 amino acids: CASSTGTGFNQPQHF. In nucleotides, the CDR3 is TGTGCCAGTAGTACCGGGACAGGGTTCAATCAGCCCCAGCATTTT.

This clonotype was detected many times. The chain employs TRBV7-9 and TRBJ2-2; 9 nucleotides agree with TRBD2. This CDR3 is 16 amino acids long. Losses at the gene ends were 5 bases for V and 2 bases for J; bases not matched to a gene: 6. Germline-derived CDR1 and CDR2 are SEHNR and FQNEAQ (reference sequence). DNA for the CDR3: TGTGCCAGCAGCGTAAGCGGGGGGACAAACACCGGGGAGCTGTTTTTT. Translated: CASSVSGGTNTGELFF.

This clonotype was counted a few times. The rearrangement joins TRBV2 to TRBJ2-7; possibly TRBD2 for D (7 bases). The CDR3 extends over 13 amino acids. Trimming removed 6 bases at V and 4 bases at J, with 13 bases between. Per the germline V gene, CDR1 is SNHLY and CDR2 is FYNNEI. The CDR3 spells CASRGGAQYEQYF. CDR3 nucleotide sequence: TGTGCCAGCAGAGGGGGGGCGCAGTACGAGCAGTACTTC.

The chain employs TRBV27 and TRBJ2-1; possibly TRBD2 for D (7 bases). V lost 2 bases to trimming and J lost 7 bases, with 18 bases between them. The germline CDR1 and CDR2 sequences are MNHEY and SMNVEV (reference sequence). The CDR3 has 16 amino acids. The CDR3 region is CASSLIGGGLGNEQFF. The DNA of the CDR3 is TGTGCCAGCAGTTTAATCGGCGGGGGCTTGGGGAATGAGCAGTTCTTC.

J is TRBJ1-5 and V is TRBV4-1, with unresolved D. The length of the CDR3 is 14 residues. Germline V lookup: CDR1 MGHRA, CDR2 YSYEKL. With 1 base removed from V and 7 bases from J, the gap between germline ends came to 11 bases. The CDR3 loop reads CASSQAIGSQPQHF. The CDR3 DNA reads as TGCGCCAGCAGCCAAGCGATAGGGAGCCAGCCCCAGCATTTT.

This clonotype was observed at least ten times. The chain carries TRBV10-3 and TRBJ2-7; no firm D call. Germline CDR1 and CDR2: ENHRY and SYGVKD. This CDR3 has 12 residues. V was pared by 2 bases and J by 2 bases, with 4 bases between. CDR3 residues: CAISEPPYEQYF. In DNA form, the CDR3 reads TGTGCCATCAGTGAGCCCCCCTACGAGCAGTACTTC.

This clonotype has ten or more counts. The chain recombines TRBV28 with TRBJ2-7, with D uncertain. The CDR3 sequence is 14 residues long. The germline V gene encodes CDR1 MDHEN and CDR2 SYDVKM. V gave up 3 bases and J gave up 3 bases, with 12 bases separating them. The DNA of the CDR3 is TGTGCCAGCAGTTTCGGACGGCGAGGCTACGAGCAGTACTTC. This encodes CASSFGRRGYEQYF.

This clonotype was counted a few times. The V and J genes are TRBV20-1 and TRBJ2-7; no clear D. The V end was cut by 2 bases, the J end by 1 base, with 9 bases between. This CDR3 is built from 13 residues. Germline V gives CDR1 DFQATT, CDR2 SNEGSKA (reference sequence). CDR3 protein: CSARPGPSYEQYF. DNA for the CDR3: TGCAGTGCTAGACCCGGGCCGTCCTACGAGCAGTACTTC.

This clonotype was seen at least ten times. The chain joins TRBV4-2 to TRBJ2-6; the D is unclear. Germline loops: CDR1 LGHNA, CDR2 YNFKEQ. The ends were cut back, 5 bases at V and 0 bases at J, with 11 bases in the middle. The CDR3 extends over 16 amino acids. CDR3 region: CASSGILSSGANVLTF. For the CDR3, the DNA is TGTGCCAGCAGCGGAATCTTGTCCTCTGGGGCCAACGTCCTGACTTTC.

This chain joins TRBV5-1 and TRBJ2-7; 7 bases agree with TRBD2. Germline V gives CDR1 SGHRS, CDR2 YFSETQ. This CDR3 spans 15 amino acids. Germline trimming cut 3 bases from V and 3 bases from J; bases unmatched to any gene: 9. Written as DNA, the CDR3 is TGCGCCAGCAGCTCGGGGAGGGGTAGCTTCTACGAGCAGTACTTC. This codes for CASSSGRGSFYEQYF.

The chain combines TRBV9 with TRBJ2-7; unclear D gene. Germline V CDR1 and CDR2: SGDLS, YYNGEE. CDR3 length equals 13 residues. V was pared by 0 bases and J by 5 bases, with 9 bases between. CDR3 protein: CASSVEAIDEQYF. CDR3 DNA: TGTGCCAGCAGCGTAGAAGCGATCGACGAGCAGTACTTC.

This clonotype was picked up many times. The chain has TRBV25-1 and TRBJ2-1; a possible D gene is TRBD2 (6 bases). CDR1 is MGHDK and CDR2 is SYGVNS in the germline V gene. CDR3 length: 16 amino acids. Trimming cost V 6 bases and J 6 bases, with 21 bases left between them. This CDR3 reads CASSEKVAGTVNEQFF. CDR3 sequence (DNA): TGTGCCAGCAGCGAAAAGGTGGCCGGGACTGTCAATGAGCAGTTCTTC. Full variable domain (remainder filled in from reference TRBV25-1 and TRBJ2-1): EADIYQTPRYLVIGTGKKITLECSQTMGHDKMYWYQQDPGMELHLIHYSYGVNSTEKGDLSSESTVSRIRTEHFPLTLESARPSHTSQYLCASSEKVAGTVNEQFFGPGTRLTVL.

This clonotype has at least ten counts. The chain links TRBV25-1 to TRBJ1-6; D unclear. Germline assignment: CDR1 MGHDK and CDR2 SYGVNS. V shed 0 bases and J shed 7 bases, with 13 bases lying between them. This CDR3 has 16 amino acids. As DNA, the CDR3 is TGTGCCAGCAGTGAATATAGCGGATTCGGGAATTCACCCCTCCACTTT. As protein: CASSEYSGFGNSPLHF.

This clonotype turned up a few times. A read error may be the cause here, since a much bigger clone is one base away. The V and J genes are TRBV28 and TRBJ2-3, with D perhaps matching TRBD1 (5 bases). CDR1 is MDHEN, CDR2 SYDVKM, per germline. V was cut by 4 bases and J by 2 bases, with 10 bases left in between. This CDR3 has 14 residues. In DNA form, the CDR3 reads TGTGCCAGCAGTTCGGACACTAACACAGATACGCAGTATTTT. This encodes CASSSDTNTDTQYF.

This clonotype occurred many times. CDR3: CASSLPGQGWNTEAFF. CDR3 DNA sequence: TGTGCCAGCAGTTTACCGGGACAGGGCTGGAACACTGAAGCTTTCTTT. The V call is TRBV12-3 or TRBV12-4, the J call TRBJ1-1; 9 nucleotides agree with TRBD1. The CDR3 loop spans 16 amino acids. V was clipped by 2 bases and J by 1 base; unmatched bases: 5.